This TCR beta chain was captured by sequencing in a study of cytomegalovirus exposure and HLA in healthy donors. The CDR3 sequence is 15 residues long. Trimming removed 3 bases from V and 4 bases from J, with 13 bases in between. Per germline, CDR1 MDHEN and CDR2 SYDVKM. The primer mix had 60 Vbeta and 13 Jbeta primers. As processed by the authors: Roughly 11 million of the about 80 million unique TCR beta chains counted in a later analysis were shared. Data came from immunoSEQ multiplex PCR; TCRdb stores just in-frame clones and leaves some out. D and trimming were read from the DNA, whereas the V and J calls and clone size are those reported in that table. The sample shows 100,000 to 150,000 clones, around three quarters of them seen only once.

The V and J genes are TRBV28 and TRBJ1-5, with D unclear. The sample was PBMCs. The sequence was collected from a woman aged 40 to 50 in good health and CMV-seronegative. CDR3 protein: CASSFPSAGNQPQHF. In nucleotides, the CDR3 is TGTGCCAGCAGTTTCCCTTCCGCCGGGAATCAGCCCCAGCATTTT.